The 10 T cell receptor beta chains presented below share a single source sample, sequenced in a study of beta chain features in type 1 diabetes. Overall study results and limits: Among patients with Type 1 diabetes, TCRB CDR3s were moderately but significantly shorter in every one of the four CD4+ subsets.

As every portion of the isolated RNA was reverse transcribed, the sequencing read expressed TCRB transcripts. Only in-frame clones appear in the TCRdb table, and some are missing; sequencing was by immunoSEQ multiplex PCR. Of 350,000 to 450,000 clones detected, 10% to 15% appear once; the ten largest clones hold around 0.0099%. For these TCRs, the target antigens are not known. Sequencing input: naive CD4+ T cells from blood. These TCRs come from a woman between 18 and 29 years old with type 1 diabetes.

The chain joins TRBV29-1 to TRBJ2-7, with TRBD2 as a possible D gene (7 bases). This CDR3 has 12 amino acids. V was trimmed by 4 bases and J by 4 bases, leaving 11 bases between them. From germline, CDR1 is SQVTM and CDR2 ANQGSEA. CDR3 sequence (DNA): TGCAGCGTTGCCCGGGGGGCGTACGAGCAGTACTTC. Encoded protein: CSVARGAYEQYF.

CDR3 sequence: CASSLAHSLREQYF. The CDR3 bases are TGTGCCAGCAGCTTGGCGCACAGCCTACGAGAGCAGTACTTC. J is TRBJ2-7 and V is TRBV5-4; D gene unclear. V dropped 0 bases and J dropped 7 bases, with 14 bases sitting between them. Germline V gene data show CDR1 as SGHNT and CDR2 as YYREEE (reference sequence). The CDR3 consists of 14 residues.

This clone was seen a few times. This chain connects TRBV7-2 to TRBJ2-7; TRBD1 is a possible D gene (5 bases). In germline, CDR1 is SGHTA, CDR2 FQGNSA. With 1 base removed from V and 5 bases from J, the gap between germline ends came to 9 bases. The CDR3 is 13 residues long. CDR3 loop: CASSLGIGDEQYF. The CDR3 DNA is TGTGCCAGCAGCTTAGGTATAGGGGACGAGCAGTACTTC.

Only a few counts were recorded for this clone. J is TRBJ2-7 and V is TRBV20-1; no clear D gene. Germline values: CDR1 DFQATT, CDR2 SNEGSKA (reference sequence). With 3 bases removed from V and 4 bases from J, the gap between germline ends came to 7 bases. There are 11 residues in the CDR3. The CDR3 bases are TGCAGTGCTAGGACTCTGTACGAGCAGTACTTC. This sequence encodes CSARTLYEQYF.

This chain links TRBV20-1 with TRBJ2-7; D is uncertain. The CDR3 runs to 10 residues. The V gene lost 5 bases and the J gene lost 0 bases, with 2 bases spanning the gap. Germline CDR1 is DFQATT and CDR2 is SNEGSKA (reference sequence). The CDR3, as DNA: TGCAGTGCTCTCTCCTACGAGCAGTACTTC. It is translated as CSALSYEQYF.

V is TRBV4-2 and J is TRBJ2-3, with 11 positions matching TRBD2. CDR1 and CDR2 (germline): LGHNA, YNFKEQ. The CDR3 runs to 16 residues. V dropped 4 bases and J dropped 4; count of bases not matched to a gene: 7. CDR3 loop: CASSLTLAGGSDTQYF. CDR3 nucleotides: TGTGCCAGCAGCCTCACCCTAGCGGGAGGATCAGATACGCAGTATTTT.

Only a few counts were recorded for this clone. The V gene is TRBV7-2, the J gene TRBJ2-2, with D perhaps matching TRBD2 (5 bases). The CDR3 has 14 residues. Germline CDR1 is SGHTA and CDR2 is FQGNSA. V gave up 3 bases and J gave up 5 bases, with 10 bases separating them. The CDR3 region is CASSFRGNTGELFF. The CDR3 DNA is TGTGCCAGCAGCTTCCGGGGAAATACCGGGGAGCTGTTTTTT.

This clone has just a few counts. The J gene is TRBJ2-1, the V gene TRBV4-1, with D possibly being TRBD1 (6 bases). The length of the CDR3 is 17 residues. Germline assignment: CDR1 MGHRA and CDR2 YSYEKL. The V end lost 1 base, the J end lost 1 base, and 14 bases lay between the germline ends. CDR3 in amino acids: CASSQVKGRGSYNEQFF. The DNA of the CDR3 is TGCGCCAGCAGCCAAGTTAAGGGCAGGGGATCCTACAATGAGCAGTTCTTC.

V is TRBV4-1 and J is TRBJ2-7; perhaps TRBD2 as D (6 bases). This CDR3 comprises 15 residues. Germline assignment: CDR1 MGHRA and CDR2 YSYEKL. V was pared by 0 bases and J by 6 bases, with 15 bases between. The CDR3 region is CASSQDRQWRGEQYF. The CDR3 DNA is TGCGCCAGCAGCCAAGATAGGCAGTGGAGGGGCGAGCAGTACTTC.

The genes are TRBV6-5 and TRBJ2-3; weak D call: TRBD1 (6 bases). The CDR3 is 14 residues long. The ends were cut back, 7 bases at V and 3 bases at J, with 14 bases in the middle. The germline gives CDR1 MNHEY, CDR2 SVGAGI. The DNA for the CDR3 is TGTGCCAGCACTAACTCCAGGGGAACAGATACGCAGTATTTT. Its protein is CASTNSRGTDTQYF.